The T cell receptor (beta chain) under discussion was sequenced for a study of T cells after yellow fever vaccination. This CDR3 is built from 14 residues. CDR1 and CDR2 from the germline V gene are SGHVS and FNYEAQ. As to this clonotype: One end of the junction is discordant with germline, which a read error may explain.

MiXCR was run by TCRdb on the 5' RACE reads, yielding one entry per CDR3 protein. The sample consists of 300,000 to 450,000 distinct CDR3 sequences, approximately 5.7% of them appearing once. This chain uses TRBV7-6 with TRBJ2-5; the D is unclear. The material was PBMCs, obtained 5 days after the yellow fever booster vaccination. The receptor was derived from a young man who received the YFV17D yellow fever vaccine. CDR3 residues: CASQQLPLQEAQYF. CDR3 nucleotides: TGTGCCTCCCAGCAGCTCCCGCTACAAGAGGCCCAGTACTTC.